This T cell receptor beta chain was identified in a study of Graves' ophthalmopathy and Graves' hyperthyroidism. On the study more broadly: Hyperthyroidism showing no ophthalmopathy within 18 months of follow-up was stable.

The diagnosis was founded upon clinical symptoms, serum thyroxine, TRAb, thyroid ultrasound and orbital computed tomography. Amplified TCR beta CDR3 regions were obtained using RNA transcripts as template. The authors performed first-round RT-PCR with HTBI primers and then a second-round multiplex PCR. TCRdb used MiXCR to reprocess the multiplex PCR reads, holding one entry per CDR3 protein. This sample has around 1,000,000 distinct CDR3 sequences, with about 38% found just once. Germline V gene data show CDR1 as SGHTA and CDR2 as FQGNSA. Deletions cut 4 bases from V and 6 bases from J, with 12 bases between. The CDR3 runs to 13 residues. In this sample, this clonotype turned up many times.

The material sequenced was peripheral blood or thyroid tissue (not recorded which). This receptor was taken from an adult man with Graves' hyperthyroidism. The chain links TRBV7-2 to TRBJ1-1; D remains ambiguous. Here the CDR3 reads CASSSGLSPEAFF. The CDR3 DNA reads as TGTGCCAGCAGCTCCGGACTGTCCCCTGAAGCTTTCTTT.